The TCR beta chain under discussion was sequenced for a study of cytomegalovirus exposure and HLA in healthy donors. With V trimmed by 4 bases and J by 2 bases, 3 bases remained unmatched. The CDR3 loop spans 15 amino acids. Germline CDR1 LGHNA, CDR2 YNFKEQ. In its sample, this clone was seen a few times. The antigen is not known. The PCR used 60 Vbeta and 13 Jbeta primers. The protocol was immunoSEQ multiplex PCR, while the TCRdb copy is restricted to in-frame clones and leaves out a portion. Among 180,000 or so clones, approximately 81% were seen once, and the ten largest hold about 1.6%. Study-wide findings and caveats: Investigators reported 150 to 200 TCR beta chains as tied to cytomegalovirus. A few chains linked to CMV were shown in vitro to be specific for CMV antigens.

This clonotype was sampled from a male donor in good health and CMV-seronegative. Source material: PBMCs. The chain employs TRBV4-2 and TRBJ2-2, with 8 nucleotides matching TRBD2. This CDR3 is CASSLAGGNTGELFF. CDR3 nucleotides: TGTGCCAGCAGCCTGGCGGGAGGCAACACCGGGGAGCTGTTTTTT.